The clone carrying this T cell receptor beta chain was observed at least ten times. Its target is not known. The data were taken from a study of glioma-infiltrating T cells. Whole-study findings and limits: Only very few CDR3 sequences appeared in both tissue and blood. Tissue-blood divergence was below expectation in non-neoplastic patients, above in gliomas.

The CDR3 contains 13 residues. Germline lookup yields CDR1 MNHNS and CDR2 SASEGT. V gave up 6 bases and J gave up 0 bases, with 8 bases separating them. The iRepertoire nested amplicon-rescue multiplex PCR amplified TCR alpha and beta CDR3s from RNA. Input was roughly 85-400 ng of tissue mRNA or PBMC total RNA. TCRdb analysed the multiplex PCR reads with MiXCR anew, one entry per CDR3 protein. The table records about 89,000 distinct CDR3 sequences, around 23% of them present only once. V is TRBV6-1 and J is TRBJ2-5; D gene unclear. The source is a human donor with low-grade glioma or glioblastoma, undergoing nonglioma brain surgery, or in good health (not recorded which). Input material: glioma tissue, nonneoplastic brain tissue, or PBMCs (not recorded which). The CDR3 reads CASSLTYQETQYF. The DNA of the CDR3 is TGTGCCAGCAGCCTTACATACCAAGAGACCCAGTACTTC.